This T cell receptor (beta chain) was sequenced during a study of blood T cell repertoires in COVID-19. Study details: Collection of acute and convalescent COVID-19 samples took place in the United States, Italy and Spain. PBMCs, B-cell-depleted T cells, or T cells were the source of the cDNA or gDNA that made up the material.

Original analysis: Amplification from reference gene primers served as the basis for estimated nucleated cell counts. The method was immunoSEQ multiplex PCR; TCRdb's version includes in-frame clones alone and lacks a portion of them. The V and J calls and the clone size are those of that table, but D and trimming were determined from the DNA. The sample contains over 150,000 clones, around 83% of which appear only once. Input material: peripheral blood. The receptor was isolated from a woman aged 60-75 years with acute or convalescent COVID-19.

The CDR3 region is CASSQRGVSNEKLFF. The CDR3 nucleotides are TGTGCCAGCAGCCAGCGGGGGGTCTCTAATGAAAAACTGTTTTTT. The V and J genes are TRBV7-6 and TRBJ1-4, with D possibly matching TRBD1 (5 bases). V was cut by 5 bases and J by 3 bases, with 13 bases left in between. This CDR3 has 15 amino acids. Per the germline V gene, CDR1 is SGHVS and CDR2 is FNYEAQ. The full variable domain, completed using reference TRBV7-6 and TRBJ1-4, is GAGVSQSPRYKVTKRGQDVALRCDPISGHVSLYWYRQALGQGPEFLTYFNYEAQQDKSGLPNDRFSAERPEGSISTLTIQRTEQRDSAMYRCASSQRGVSNEKLFFGSGTQLSVL.